This record looks at one TCR beta chain sequence and its context. Its antigen is not identified. The sample originates from a study of T cells expressing NK-cell markers. Whole-study results and caveats: A handful of donors likewise had their CD3+CD56-NKG2C+ fraction led by these clonotypes. In a group of several donors, dominant NKG2C+ clonotypes represented 1.0-7.0% of CD8+ T cells.

For each CDR3 protein, TCRdb gives one entry from its re-call of the 5' RACE reads, without DNA. The ten most abundant clones cover 1.4% of a sample with some 440,000 distinct CDR3 sequences. The CDR3 is 17 residues long. The germline gives CDR1 SGHRS, CDR2 YFSETQ. This clonotype was sampled from a woman in her 50s in good health. Specimen: blood T cells: a sorted CD56 or NKG2C T cell subset, CD4+ or CD8+ T cells, or bulk PBMC T cells (not recorded which). The genes are TRBV5-1 and TRBJ2-5; without DNA, the TCRdb call of TRBD2 cannot be checked. CDR3 protein: CASSPRVAGGPKETQYF.